This T cell receptor (beta chain) comes out of a study of blood T cell repertoires in COVID-19. Study-level information: Italy, Spain and the United States were the sources of the convalescent and acute COVID-19 samples.

Unmatched junction bases numbered 10, after V lost 4 bases and J lost 4 bases. The CDR3 contains 15 residues. The V gene's germline CDR1 is LGHDT and CDR2 YNNKEL (reference sequence). In the authors' workflow: It was from reference gene primer amplification that nucleated cell counts were estimated. Sequenced by immunoSEQ multiplex PCR; TCRdb stores in-frame clones only, minus some. Clone size and V and J calls were adopted from that table, with D and trimming inferred from the DNA. The data hold hundreds of thousands of clones, with 85% to 90% observed a single time. Cohort 3 donors counted as recovered after two negative PCRs, clearance, or resolved symptoms.

The sample comprised PBMCs or T cells enriched from blood (not recorded which). The receptor was isolated from a woman aged 50 to 60 who had recovered from COVID-19. V usage is TRBV3-1 (or the pseudogene TRBV3-2) and J usage is TRBJ2-7; TRBD1 agrees at 7 bases. This CDR3 is CASSPRAGGEYEQYF. The CDR3 coding sequence is TGTGCCAGCAGCCCCCGGGCAGGGGGAGAGTACGAGCAGTACTTC.